This record covers a single T cell receptor (beta chain). A few counts support this clonotype. Its cognate antigen has yet to be identified. No base qualities exist here, and no much larger clone lies one base off it. The intended sense of this specimen's treatment or condition label: in vitro stimulation with specific CMV peptide epitopes to enrich CMV-specific T cells. Sequencing took place on an Illumina HiSeq 1500. TCRdb reworked the public reads: Q25 trimming with fastp, MiXCR clone assembly, productive beta chains retained. Rows merge per CDR3 protein into single entries with the most common DNA and genes. This sample lists around 430,000 distinct CDR3 sequences; about 42% were detected once. The top ten hold around 45% of the sample. This sample was taken from a study of T cell repertoires in cytomegalovirus infection (dated by TCRdb to about 2019). Background for the entire study: The peptide stimulations were aimed at well-studied HLA-B-restricted epitopes as well as recently identified HLA-C-restricted CMV epitopes, whose presentation resists viral immunomodulation. Donor HLA type was relevant to the analysis, as public TCR beta signatures indicated carriage of CMV infection together with the matching HLA type. The paper's findings and limits, for the study overall: In the ex vivo response, HLA-C-restricted CMV-specific TCR beta clonotypes were dominant, and in two of eight donors the single most frequent clonotype came from this HLA-C-restricted group. Carriers of CMV infection plus the relevant HLA type were discriminated by the cumulative frequency of public TCR beta family members in the study cohort and in an independent roughly 320-donor cohort.

There are 16 amino acids in the CDR3, from cysteine to phenylalanine inclusive. Just CDR3 DNA is preserved here, 48 bases in frame from base 1. Via the germline V gene, CDR1 is MNHNS and CDR2 SASEGT. The trim is 2 bases for V and 6 bases for J, with a gap of 20 bases between the germline ends. The V gene is TRBV6-1 and the J gene is TRBJ2-7, with a weak D call of TRBD1 (5 bases match). The source of this sequence is a human donor in good health (CMV status not recorded). Some clones in this sample may be carry-over from other donors' samples. The input for sequencing was cultured PBMCs, taken from culture after CMV antigen stimulation. The nucleotide sequence is TGTGCCAGCAGTGAAATAGTAGGGCAGGGAAGGAGCGAGCAGTACTTC. The resulting protein is CASSEIVGQGRSEQYF.